Below, one T cell receptor (beta chain) is given with its context. Its target is not known. The sample belongs to a study of T cell responses to AZD1222 COVID-19 vaccine. Study-wide results and limits: Females made up more of the donors, who were largely white British, and clonal diversity may have come out too low. Nearly half of the spike-specific TCRs reportedly recognize variant regions that carry no mutations. Spike-specific TCR breadth and depth grew following two AZD1222 doses.

Repertoires were generated with immunoSEQ multiplex PCR, while TCRdb's copy carries only in-frame clones and drops some. The sample lists 45,000 to 60,000 clones, approximately 80% occurring once. Germline CDR1 is MNHNY and CDR2 is SVGAGI (reference sequence). The ends lost 7 bases at V and 7 bases at J; junction bases unmatched: 8. The CDR3 length is 13 residues. Sample: peripheral blood, taken on day 0 of AZD1222 vaccination. This chain uses TRBV6-6 with TRBJ2-3; 7 nucleotides align to TRBD2. The receptor's source is an adult in good health. This CDR3 is CASKELASNTQYF. Written as DNA, the CDR3 is TGTGCCAGCAAGGAACTAGCGTCCAATACGCAGTATTTT.